Listed below are T cell receptor beta chains from one sample, sequenced in a study of vaccination and CD4 T cells after COVID-19. The antigens for these receptors are not known. TCRdb re-called the PCR reads with MiXCR, one entry per CDR3 protein. The table has 17,000 or so distinct CDR3 sequences, about 46% seen once. The starting material was CD4+ T cells from blood, cultured in vitro, obtained after SARS-CoV-2 vaccination. Receptor source: a human donor who had recovered from COVID-19. CDR3s include the opening cysteine and the closing phenylalanine or tryptophan. The order of the fields is J gene, V gene, CDR3 protein.

j_gene: TRBJ2-5; v_gene: TRBV11-2; CDR3aa: CASSWGGETQYF
j_gene: TRBJ2-5; v_gene: TRBV7-6; CDR3aa: CASSSGFWTSASQETQYF
j_gene: TRBJ1-5; v_gene: TRBV15; CDR3aa: CATSKTGGNQPQHF
j_gene: TRBJ1-2; v_gene: TRBV4-1; CDR3aa: CASSHLGVTDYYGYTF
j_gene: TRBJ2-2; v_gene: TRBV27; CDR3aa: CASRTGESGELFF
j_gene: TRBJ1-1; v_gene: TRBV29-1; CDR3aa: CSAPRGQGFGGAEAFF
j_gene: TRBJ2-5; v_gene: TRBV6-1; CDR3aa: CASSELGETQYF
j_gene: TRBJ2-1; v_gene: TRBV19; CDR3aa: CASSITFSEQFF
j_gene: TRBJ2-2; v_gene: TRBV19; CDR3aa: CASGTSGSNGELFF
j_gene: TRBJ1-2; v_gene: TRBV27; CDR3aa: CASTTGELGYTF
j_gene: TRBJ2-7; v_gene: TRBV11-2; CDR3aa: CASSTGTGGLYEQYF
j_gene: TRBJ1-2; v_gene: TRBV2; CDR3aa: CASRPHSGGHGYTF
j_gene: TRBJ2-7; v_gene: TRBV7-9; CDR3aa: CASSLDWGDEQYF
j_gene: TRBJ2-7; v_gene: TRBV29-1; CDR3aa: CSVEDGDGSTGQYF
j_gene: TRBJ2-3; v_gene: TRBV11-3; CDR3aa: CASSPGGETTDTQYF
j_gene: TRBJ2-2; v_gene: TRBV15; CDR3aa: CATSGQGARTGELFF
j_gene: TRBJ2-2; v_gene: TRBV20-1; CDR3aa: CSVAAGSNTGELFF
j_gene: TRBJ1-6; v_gene: TRBV7-2; CDR3aa: CASSLDGSGAPLHF